This T cell receptor beta chain was obtained from a study of technical replicates of blood from several donors. Using immunoSEQ multiplex PCR, the repertoire was profiled, and TCRdb retains in-frame clones only, with some absent. In the table there are 87,000 or so clones, about 90% of which are singletons. Germline V lookup: CDR1 SGHRS, CDR2 YFSETQ. This CDR3 is built from 15 residues. V dropped 4 bases and J dropped 8; count of bases not matched to a gene: 11. The sequenced material came from T cells isolated from PBMCs. The J gene is TRBJ1-4, the V gene TRBV5-1, with 7 nucleotides matching TRBD1. This sequence was found in a human donor in good health. Written as DNA, the CDR3 is TGCGCCAGCAGCCCCTTAGGGACAGTCAGGGAAAAACTGTTTTTT. It codes for CASSPLGTVREKLFF.